Shown below are 22 T cell receptor beta chains from a single sample sequenced in a study of CD8 T cells in Susac syndrome. An amount of RNA that ranged from roughly 0.45 to 1 ug was reverse transcribed with random hexamers. MiXCR was run by TCRdb on the immunoSEQ multiplex PCR reads, yielding one entry per CDR3 protein. The sample includes about 240,000 distinct CDR3 sequences, 96% seen only once; the top ten take approximately 0.1%. The sample consisted of CD4+ T cells from PBMCs. Every receptor here comes from a human donor with Susac syndrome.

This clonotype appeared once. The rearrangement joins TRBV20-1 to TRBJ2-5, with 8 bases matching TRBD2. Germline values: CDR1 DFQATT, CDR2 SNEGSKA (reference sequence). CDR3 length: 17 residues. Unmatched junction bases numbered 16, after V lost 2 bases and J lost 5 bases. The CDR3 loop is CSARSDTAGGYRETQYF. The CDR3 coding sequence is TGCAGTGCTAGATCCGACACGGCGGGGGGATACCGGGAGACCCAGTACTTC.

This clonotype has only one observation. The rearrangement joins TRBV5-1 to TRBJ2-1; 14 bases are shared with TRBD2. Trimming removed 3 bases from V and 6 bases from J; junction bases left unmatched: 5. Germline values: CDR1 SGHRS, CDR2 YFSETQ. The CDR3 totals 16 residues. The CDR3, as DNA: TGCGCCAGCAGCTCGGGACTAGCGGGAGTTAGCAATGAGCAGTTCTTC. It encodes CASSSGLAGVSNEQFF.

This chain connects TRBV23-1 to TRBJ2-4; 12 bases match TRBD2. TRBV23-1 is flagged as an ORF with uncertain function. The trim removed 6 bases at V and 7 bases at J, leaving 16 bases unmatched. There are 18 residues in the CDR3. CDR3 sequence (DNA): TGCGCCAGCAGCTGCGGGACAGCACTAGCGGGAGGCCCTAACATTCAGTACTTC. Translation: CASSCGTALAGGPNIQYF.

This clonotype was counted between two and nine times. The chain uses TRBV9 and TRBJ2-7; TRBD2 agrees at 12 bases. Germline lookup yields CDR1 SGDLS and CDR2 YYNGEE. The CDR3 totals 16 residues. Trimming took 0 bases from V and 3 from J; bases not matched to a gene: 4. Here the CDR3 reads CASSVGLAGGDYEQYF. In DNA form, the CDR3 reads TGTGCCAGCAGCGTAGGTCTAGCGGGAGGGGACTACGAGCAGTACTTC.

The rearrangement joins TRBV7-9 to TRBJ1-5, with no clear D. The V end lost 4 bases, the J end lost 5 bases, and 9 bases lay between the germline ends. Germline V gene data show CDR1 as SEHNR and CDR2 as FQNEAQ (reference sequence). CDR3 length equals 13 residues. The DNA for the CDR3 is TGTGCCAGCAGCTCCACAGTGGATCAGCCCCAGCATTTT. Its protein product is CASSSTVDQPQHF.

This chain uses TRBV24-1 with TRBJ2-1; D may be TRBD1 (6 bases). CDR1 and CDR2 from the germline V gene are KGHDR and SFDVKD. Trimming removed 3 bases from V and 6 bases from J, with 8 bases in between. CDR3 length: 13 residues. For the CDR3, the DNA is TGTGCCACCAGTGATAGCAGGGGCAATGAGCAGTTCTTC. Residues: CATSDSRGNEQFF.

The chain joins TRBV5-1 to TRBJ2-1; 7 positions agree with TRBD2. Germline trimming cut 4 bases from V and 6 bases from J; bases unmatched to any gene: 10. The germline gives CDR1 SGHRS, CDR2 YFSETQ. The CDR3 contains 15 residues. The CDR3 sequence is CASSLEPSGRNEQFF. The CDR3 DNA is TGCGCCAGCAGCCTAGAACCTAGCGGACGCAATGAGCAGTTCTTC.

The genes are TRBV14 and TRBJ2-7; the D is unclear. Germline V gene sequence: CDR1 SGHDN, CDR2 FVKESK. The CDR3 covers 14 residues. Trimming stripped 0 bases from V and 2 bases from J, with 8 bases between. The CDR3 nucleotides read TGTGCCAGCAGCCAAGATATGGGCCCCTACGAGCAGTACTTC. Translating it yields CASSQDMGPYEQYF.

J is TRBJ2-5 and V is TRBV7-9, with D unclear. Germline CDR1 SEHNR, CDR2 FQNEAQ (reference sequence). V was cut by 8 bases and J by 5 bases, with 9 bases left in between. This CDR3 comprises 11 residues. CDR3 in DNA: TGTGCCAGCGTGGCCGAGGAGACCCAGTACTTC. This gives the protein CASVAEETQYF.

The chain employs TRBV24-1 and TRBJ2-6, with TRBD2 matching 12 bases. CDR1 and CDR2 (germline): KGHDR, SFDVKD. The CDR3 has 17 amino acids. V lost 9 bases and J lost 4; bases outside the gene matches: 9. The CDR3 spells CATSPSGRGGGANVLTF. As DNA, the CDR3 is TGTGCCACCTCTCCTAGCGGGAGGGGTGGCGGGGCCAACGTCCTGACTTTC.

V usage is TRBV6-5 and J usage is TRBJ1-2, with TRBD1 as a possible D gene (6 bases). Germline V CDR1 and CDR2: MNHEY, SVGAGI. The CDR3 contains 13 residues. Trimming took off 6 bases at V and 4 bases at J, with 12 bases between the two ends. CDR3 protein: CASRPRTAYGYTF. The CDR3 region has the DNA TGTGCCAGCAGACCAAGGACAGCCTATGGCTACACCTTC.

The chain links TRBV20-1 to TRBJ1-5, with TRBD1 identical over 9 bases. The V and J ends lost 6 bases and 6 bases, in that order; junction bases with no gene match: 6. There are 13 residues in the CDR3. Germline CDR1 reads DFQATT; CDR2 reads SNEGSKA (reference sequence). The CDR3 region is CSAGGQGSQPQHF. CDR3 sequence (DNA): TGCAGTGCGGGGGGACAGGGAAGTCAGCCCCAGCATTTT.

The gene calls are TRBV30 and TRBJ1-2; maybe TRBD1 (5 bases). V lost 0 bases and J 5 bases, leaving 13 bases between the germline ends. The CDR3 contains 14 residues. Germline V CDR1 and CDR2: GTSNPN, SVGIG (reference sequence). The CDR3 here is CAWSVGQGSYGYTF. The CDR3 DNA reads TGTGCCTGGAGTGTAGGGCAGGGATCTTATGGCTACACCTTC.

The rearrangement uses TRBV3-1 and TRBJ1-5; D remains ambiguous. The V end lost 1 base, the J end lost 10 bases, and 8 bases lay between the germline ends. The CDR3 spans 12 residues. Germline V CDR1 and CDR2: LGHDT, YNNKEL (reference sequence). CDR3: CASSQGRPPQHF. CDR3 sequence (DNA): TGTGCCAGCAGCCAAGGACGGCCACCCCAGCATTTT.

V is TRBV7-9 and J is TRBJ2-7; weak D call: TRBD1 (5 bases). The CDR3 sequence is 14 residues long. The ends were cut back, 5 bases at V and 0 bases at J, with 11 bases in the middle. Germline CDR1 SEHNR, CDR2 FQNEAQ (reference sequence). The CDR3 nucleotides are TGTGCCAGCAGCATAAGACAGAGCTCCTACGAGCAGTACTTC. It yields the protein CASSIRQSSYEQYF.

This clonotype was observed a single time. The chain has TRBV28 and TRBJ2-2; D possibly uses TRBD1 or TRBD2 (5 bases each). In germline, CDR1 is MDHEN, CDR2 SYDVKM. CDR3 size: 15 residues. Deletions cut 5 bases from V and 4 bases from J, with 14 bases between. This chain's CDR3 is CASSLYGTITGELFF. The CDR3 nucleotides are TGTGCCAGCAGTCTCTACGGGACGATCACCGGGGAGCTGTTTTTT.

This clonotype was recorded once. The chain employs TRBV20-1 and TRBJ2-7, with 9 bases matching TRBD1. The CDR3 has 17 amino acids. Trimming took 0 bases from V and 3 from J; bases not matched to a gene: 12. Per germline, CDR1 DFQATT and CDR2 SNEGSKA (reference sequence). CDR3 nucleotides: TGCAGTGCTAGAGAGCCCCAACCTCGGACAGGGGTCTACGAGCAGTACTTC. Translated, it gives CSAREPQPRTGVYEQYF.

The count of this clonotype is one. This chain joins TRBV6-5 and TRBJ1-5; weak D call: TRBD1 (5 bases). V lost 0 bases, J lost 7 bases, and 10 bases lay in between. The CDR3 is 14 amino acids. Germline CDR1 and CDR2: MNHEY and SVGAGI. CDR3 in DNA: TGTGCCAGCAGTTACTCGGATTCAGGGCAGCCCCAGCATTTT. This gives the protein CASSYSDSGQPQHF.

The chain is built from TRBV29-1 and TRBJ1-2; perhaps TRBD1 as D (5 bases). Germline CDR1 reads SQVTM; CDR2 reads ANQGSEA. The CDR3 is 12 amino acids. Trimming cost V 4 bases and J 5 bases, with 11 bases left between them. CDR3: CSVAQGSYGYTF. The CDR3 nucleotides are TGCAGCGTTGCGCAGGGATCGTATGGCTACACCTTC.

The gene calls are TRBV12-3 or TRBV12-4 and TRBJ2-7; 7 positions agree with TRBD2. The CDR3 sequence is 12 residues long. J lost 2 bases, V lost 11 bases, and 6 bases had no gene match. The CDR3, as DNA: TGTGCCTGTGGGGGGGTACCCTACGAGCAGTACTTC. This sequence encodes CACGGVPYEQYF.

The chain is built from TRBV12-3 or TRBV12-4 and TRBJ1-2, with 7 bases identical to TRBD1. CDR3 size: 13 residues. V was pared by 6 bases and J by 11 bases, with 12 bases of the junction left unmatched. DNA of the CDR3: TGTGCCAGCAGCCCCGGACAGGTGTCGAGTTACACCTTC. It specifies CASSPGQVSSYTF.

The V gene is TRBV7-6, the J gene TRBJ2-1, with 8 positions matching TRBD1. The CDR3 is made up of 16 amino acids. J was trimmed by 0 bases and V by 5 bases; bases with no gene match: 6. Looked up from germline, CDR1 is SGHVS and CDR2 is FNYEAQ. CDR3 coding DNA: TGTGCCAGCAGCCGTGCCGGGACAGGCTCCTACAATGAGCAGTTCTTC. Amino acid sequence: CASSRAGTGSYNEQFF.